The rows below give T cell receptor beta chains drawn from one sample of a study of post-analysis software for immune sequencing data. One entry per CDR3 protein, called by TCRdb with MiXCR from the PCR reads. The repertoire holds about 430,000 distinct CDR3 sequences, with approximately 37% as singletons. Sequenced material: blood. The receptors were gathered from a girl aged 2 to 10 with multiple sclerosis. CDR3s include the opening cysteine and the closing phenylalanine or tryptophan. A D gene is named only where the DNA matches it firmly. Where a row states a size, it is once, few, many or the class of an expanded clone; other rows omit it.

cdr3_aa: CASTGQGEEKLFF; cdr3_nt: TGTGCCTCGACGGGGCAGGGTGAGGAAAAACTGTTTTTT; clone_size: .; v_call: TRBV2; d_call: .; j_call: TRBJ1-4
cdr3_aa: CACSLSLQGNYGYTF; cdr3_nt: TGTGCCTGCAGTTTGTCGTTACAGGGAAACTATGGCTACACCTTC; clone_size: .; v_call: TRBV12-3/TRBV12-4; d_call: .; j_call: TRBJ1-2
cdr3_aa: CASSPLTSPNEQFF; cdr3_nt: TGTGCCAGCAGCCCACTAACTAGCCCCAATGAGCAGTTCTTC; clone_size: few; v_call: TRBV11-2; d_call: .; j_call: TRBJ2-1
cdr3_aa: CASSLRLGHPGGYSNQPQHF; cdr3_nt: TGTGCCAGCAGTTTACGGTTGGGACACCCTGGGGGATATAGCAATCAGCCCCAGCATTTT; clone_size: .; v_call: TRBV28; d_call: .; j_call: TRBJ1-5
cdr3_aa: CASSLTGPGQANGYTF; cdr3_nt: TGTGCCAGCAGCTTAACGGGTCCAGGACAGGCCAATGGCTACACCTTC; clone_size: .; v_call: TRBV11-2; d_call: TRBD1; j_call: TRBJ1-2
cdr3_aa: CASSQRSGRPPGGTQYF; cdr3_nt: TGCGCCAGCAGCCAACGGTCCGGGAGGCCTCCCGGGGGTACGCAGTATTTT; clone_size: few; v_call: TRBV4-3; d_call: TRBD2; j_call: TRBJ2-3
cdr3_aa: CSAKRGGSTGTQYF; cdr3_nt: TGCAGTGCTAAACGGGGGGGTAGCACAGGTACGCAGTATTTT; clone_size: few; v_call: TRBV20-1; d_call: TRBD2; j_call: TRBJ2-3
cdr3_aa: CASSLGAVETQYF; cdr3_nt: TGTGCCAGCAGTTTAGGGGCGGTGGAGACCCAGTACTTC; clone_size: few; v_call: TRBV28; d_call: .; j_call: TRBJ2-5
cdr3_aa: CASSWDTSTYNEQFF; cdr3_nt: TGTGCCAGCAGCTGGGACACTTCAACCTACAATGAGCAGTTCTTC; clone_size: .; v_call: TRBV2; d_call: .; j_call: TRBJ2-1
cdr3_aa: CASSQDMASGRTDTQYF; cdr3_nt: TGTGCCAGCAGCCAAGATATGGCTAGCGGGAGGACAGATACGCAGTATTTT; clone_size: .; v_call: TRBV14; d_call: TRBD2; j_call: TRBJ2-3
cdr3_aa: CASSLREGSYNEQFF; cdr3_nt: TGTGCCAGCAGTTTACGGGAGGGCTCCTACAATGAGCAGTTCTTC; clone_size: .; v_call: TRBV12-3/TRBV12-4; d_call: TRBD2; j_call: TRBJ2-1
cdr3_aa: CASSLDLGNTEAFF; cdr3_nt: TGCGCCAGCAGCTTGGATTTGGGGAACACTGAAGCTTTCTTT; clone_size: .; v_call: TRBV5-1; d_call: .; j_call: TRBJ1-1
cdr3_aa: CASSQGNGNQPQHF; cdr3_nt: TGTGCCAGCAGCCAGGGGAACGGGAATCAGCCCCAGCATTTT; clone_size: few; v_call: TRBV7-2; d_call: .; j_call: TRBJ1-5
cdr3_aa: CASSQVDWTEAFF; cdr3_nt: TGTGCCAGCAGCCAAGTCGACTGGACTGAAGCTTTCTTT; clone_size: .; v_call: TRBV3-1; d_call: .; j_call: TRBJ1-1
cdr3_aa: CASSLAGDRDIRGQLYF; cdr3_nt: TGTGCCAGCAGCTTGGCAGGCGACCGGGACATAAGAGGACAGTTGTACTTC; clone_size: .; v_call: TRBV7-9; d_call: .; j_call: TRBJ2-4
cdr3_aa: CASSLDRGRTKNIQYF; cdr3_nt: TGTGCCAGCAGCCTGGACAGGGGGCGAACCAAAAACATTCAGTACTTC; clone_size: few; v_call: TRBV5-4; d_call: TRBD1; j_call: TRBJ2-4
cdr3_aa: CASVKDVNGRAADTQYF; cdr3_nt: TGTGCCAGCGTCAAGGACGTTAACGGGAGGGCCGCAGATACGCAGTATTTT; clone_size: few; v_call: TRBV2; d_call: TRBD2; j_call: TRBJ2-3
cdr3_aa: CASSLSAGRHTQYF; cdr3_nt: TGTGCCAGCAGTTTATCGGCCGGTAGGCATACGCAGTATTTT; clone_size: .; v_call: TRBV27; d_call: .; j_call: TRBJ2-3
cdr3_aa: CASSSPVGGTEAFF; cdr3_nt: TGTGCCAGCAGCTCTCCCGTGGGCGGCACTGAAGCTTTCTTT; clone_size: .; v_call: TRBV6-4; d_call: .; j_call: TRBJ1-1
cdr3_aa: CASSTDSGVGYGYTF; cdr3_nt: TGTGCCAGCAGTACCGACAGTGGAGTAGGCTATGGCTACACCTTC; clone_size: .; v_call: TRBV28; d_call: .; j_call: TRBJ1-2
cdr3_aa: CASSRIRGQGAVNEQFF; cdr3_nt: TGTGCCAGCAGCCGAATCCGGGGACAGGGGGCGGTGAATGAGCAGTTCTTC; clone_size: .; v_call: TRBV7-2; d_call: TRBD1; j_call: TRBJ2-1
cdr3_aa: CASTTTYSYNEQFF; cdr3_nt: TGTGCCAGCACTACGACATATTCCTACAATGAGCAGTTCTTC; clone_size: .; v_call: TRBV12-3/TRBV12-4; d_call: .; j_call: TRBJ2-1
cdr3_aa: CATMDMSHYGYTF; cdr3_nt: TGTGCCACGATGGACATGTCGCACTATGGCTACACCTTC; clone_size: few; v_call: TRBV6-2/TRBV6-3; d_call: .; j_call: TRBJ1-2
cdr3_aa: CASVPGQVNYNEQFF; cdr3_nt: TGTGCCAGTGTACCGGGACAAGTAAACTACAATGAGCAGTTCTTC; clone_size: .; v_call: TRBV5-5; d_call: .; j_call: TRBJ2-1
cdr3_aa: CASSGNTGQQNGYTF; cdr3_nt: TGTGCCAGCTCAGGGAATACGGGACAGCAAAATGGCTACACCTTC; clone_size: few; v_call: TRBV18; d_call: TRBD1; j_call: TRBJ1-2
cdr3_aa: CASSLHPTSGRSSYEQYF; cdr3_nt: TGTGCCAGCAGCCTCCATCCCACTAGCGGGAGGAGCTCCTACGAGCAGTACTTC; clone_size: few; v_call: TRBV7-6; d_call: TRBD2; j_call: TRBJ2-7
cdr3_aa: CASSPGPTYLNTEAFF; cdr3_nt: TGTGCCAGCAGCCCCGGACCTACCTACCTGAACACTGAAGCTTTCTTT; clone_size: .; v_call: TRBV11-2; d_call: .; j_call: TRBJ1-1